Sequencing of this TCR beta chain was carried out in a study of CD8+CD57+ T cells in acquired aplastic anemia. This clonotype has a single count. A much larger clone lies one base from this, so it may be a read error. All sequencing subjects had displayed CD8+CD57+ cell expansion on flow cytometry. Genomic DNA was employed as the template in profiling TCR beta VDJ and CDR3. From the reads, TCRdb called clonotypes with MiXCR, one entry per CDR3 protein. The sample has some 200,000 distinct CDR3 sequences, about half seen once; the top ten hold about 1.7%. The source material was sorted CD4+, CD8+, or CD8+CD57+ T cells (not recorded which) from PBMCs. This sequence was found in a human donor with aplastic anemia.

In nucleotides, the CDR3 is TGTGCCAGCAGTGAGTTATCCGGCTATGGCTTCACCTTC. Translation gives CASSELSGYGFTF. The V call is TRBV25-1, the J call TRBJ1-2; D remains ambiguous. The CDR3 length is 13 residues. CDR1 MGHDK and CDR2 SYGVNS come from the germline V gene.